The rows below give T cell receptor beta chains drawn from one sample of a study of blood T cell repertoires in COVID-19. Repertoires were generated with immunoSEQ multiplex PCR, while TCRdb's copy carries only in-frame clones and drops some. The top ten clones hold about 8.8% of a sample with about 200,000 clones, 70% to 90% of them seen once. Sequencing input: PBMCs or T cells enriched from blood (not recorded which). The receptors were sampled from a woman aged 18-30 years who had recovered from COVID-19. Both conserved end residues are part of each CDR3. The order of the fields is V gene, J gene, CDR3 protein.

TRBV6-6	TRBJ1-4	CASSSRGMATNEKLFF
TRBV5-1	TRBJ2-6	CASSFQPHSGANVLTF
TRBV4-1	TRBJ2-3	CASSQGGPGQGYFADTQYF
TRBV7-9	TRBJ1-2	CASKLLTQGGYTF
TRBV2	TRBJ2-2	CASSGTSVPTGELFF
TRBV19	TRBJ1-6	CASSMSGRGLYSPLHF
TRBV28	TRBJ2-1	CASSFMGGSSYNEQFF
TRBV4-1	TRBJ1-1	CASSQARDRGNTEAFF
TRBV29-1	TRBJ1-1	CSVEEGQGTEAFF
TRBV3-1/TRBV3-2	TRBJ2-3	CASSFQRGGVDTQYF
TRBV18	TRBJ2-7	CASSPRAQAAYEQYF
TRBV3-1/TRBV3-2	TRBJ2-3	CASSSGGLSTDTQYF
TRBV5-1	TRBJ1-4	CASSPRDRALEKLFF
TRBV19	TRBJ1-1	CASRSPGTEAFF
TRBV6-5	TRBJ1-1	CASSHRDRANTEAFF
TRBV24-1	TRBJ1-4	CATSALLTRPGGREEKLFF
TRBV2	TRBJ1-4	CASSSSTVSF